This T cell receptor beta chain was identified in a study of read filtering for tumor transcriptome and immune sequencing (dated by TCRdb to 2020 to 2021). For context, the study as a whole: The cohort had around 16 male and 14 female patients with a mean age of around 69 years, ranging from roughly 45 to 85. As a main aim, a read-filtering strategy for immune repertoire data was addressed, with the specific question being whether clonotypes supported by a single read should be removed. Whole-transcriptome libraries were prepared with the TruSeq RNA Access Library Prep Kit after DNase treatment. The study compared TCR repertoires from targeted immune repertoire sequencing and bulk whole-transcriptome sequencing run on the same bone marrow samples. By revised international staging, roughly 8 patients were R-ISS I, around 15 were R-ISS II and 6 or 7 were R-ISS III. TCR-region mapped reads per sample ranged from about 4.05 to 10.27 million with IR-seq versus only about 80 to 1,300 with RNA-seq. Study-wide conclusions, independent of this receptor: The correlation between IR-seq and RNA-seq shared clonotype proportions was increased by removal of single-read clonotypes. The sorted CD138-negative fraction was not purified T cells but a mixed bone marrow immune population. Compared with RNA-seq, IR-seq captured clonotypes at much higher depth and more reliably, and a smaller IR-seq throughput was enough to identify most shared clonotypes. Single-read clonotypes made up roughly 82% of clonotypes but only 3% to 4% of total reads in IR-seq, compared with 65% to 75% of clonotypes and 44.6% of reads in RNA-seq.

Including the terminal cysteine and phenylalanine, the CDR3 comprises 13 residues. Of all the DNA, just the CDR3 is kept, 39 bases in frame from base 1. The germline V gene specifies SGHNT as CDR1 and YENEEA as CDR2. V is shortened by 5 bases, J by 0 bases, and the region joining them spans 8 bases. This clonotype was recorded at least ten times. The antigen this receptor binds is unknown. Base qualities are not at hand, and no much larger clone is one base apart. Every patient had bone marrow sampled at the time of active disease. Bone marrow mononuclear cells were isolated by Ficoll-Hypaque density gradient centrifugation. Myeloma plasma cells were removed and CD138-negative cells were collected by negative selection after labeling with CD138 magnetic microbeads on a MACS separator. The purity of the isolated cells was checked by flow cytometry with CD138 antibodies on an Attune NxT. Total RNA was extracted with TRIzol reagent and quantified with a NanoDrop spectrophotometer. Paired RNA-seq and IR-seq were performed on the CD138-negative bone marrow sample of each patient.

The Immunoverse kit was used to build TCR libraries from roughly 0.4 ug RNA, with molecular barcoded adaptors covering alpha/delta and beta/gamma chains. The same RNA used for transcriptome sequencing was used for TCR library preparation. Sequencing of the TCR libraries was done on an Illumina HiSeq 4000 with 2 x 150 cycles. Under the source paper's analysis protocol: With MiXCR, TCR reads were aligned to human V, D, J and C references and assembled into CDR3 clonotypes, with quality filtering and error correction included. Clonotype counts and gene usage diversity were analyzed with the tcR package in R. Raw mapping reads were checked after the RNA-seq reads had been mapped by STAR aligner version 2.5.3a onto the human GRCh37 genome. To test how sequencing depth affects detected clonotypes, IR-seq fastq files were randomly downsampled with Seqtk 1.3. TCRdb took the public reads, trimmed them with fastp at Q25, ran MiXCR for clone calling and kept in-frame beta chains. Every entry covers one CDR3 protein and lists the most common genes and DNA from its rows. The V and J calls shown here were made by TCRdb, not taken from the authors' results. For this sample the table gives fewer than 45,000 distinct CDR3 sequences, of which 13% were detected only once. Roughly 31% of the sample comes from the top ten.

The chain couples TRBV11-3 to TRBJ2-7; too little of a D gene remains to name it. Sequences were obtained from a population of CD138-negative cells sorted from bone marrow. The cell subset or site label, read with the paper, signifies: bone marrow mononuclear cells depleted of CD138+ plasma/myeloma cells by negative magnetic selection. The TCR sequence derives from a donor at least 40 years old with multiple myeloma. In nucleotide form, the sequence is TGTGCCAGCAGCAGCCTCCGCTCCTACGAGCAGTACTTC. Its protein reads: CASSSLRSYEQYF.